The source of this TCR beta chain is a study of blood T cell repertoires in COVID-19. Per the original methods: The authors estimated nucleated cell counts from reference gene primer amplification. Clones were sequenced by immunoSEQ multiplex PCR, and TCRdb holds only the in-frame ones, with some missing. V, J and clone size are taken as reported in that table, and D and trimming were inferred from the DNA itself. The table lists some 340,000 clones, around 83% of them singletons. V was pared by 6 bases and J by 3 bases, with 24 bases between. The CDR3 extends over 17 amino acids. Germline CDR1 reads SEHNR; CDR2 reads FQNEAQ (reference sequence).

The TCR comes from a man aged 30-40 years with active or convalescent COVID-19. The material sequenced was peripheral blood. V gene TRBV7-9 combines with J gene TRBJ2-7; maybe TRBD2 (6 bases). Written as DNA, the CDR3 is TGTGCCAGCAGGCCCCCTACCCTCGGGACTGAACACTACGAGCAGTACTTC. As protein: CASRPPTLGTEHYEQYF.